Below, 27 T cell receptor beta chains from the same sample are listed, as sequenced in a study of blood T cell repertoires in COVID-19. Assay: immunoSEQ multiplex PCR; the TCRdb copy retains only in-frame clones and omits some. The sample carries 130,000 to 150,000 clones, about 76% recorded once. Sequences were obtained from peripheral blood. The receptors here all came from a woman in her 70s with COVID-19, enrolled during active disease.

The rearrangement uses TRBV6-2 or TRBV6-3 and TRBJ2-5, with D possibly being TRBD2 (5 bases). The germline V gene encodes CDR1 MNHEY and CDR2 SVGEGT. Trimming removed 6 bases at V and 5 bases at J, with 19 bases between. This CDR3 is 15 amino acids long. Here the CDR3 reads CASSLLGLLSETQYF. The CDR3 DNA reads as TGTGCCAGCAGCCTACTTGGACTCCTTTCGGAGACCCAGTACTTC.

This chain joins TRBV2 and TRBJ2-7; no definite D call. With 5 bases removed from V and 0 bases from J, the gap between germline ends came to 5 bases. CDR1 and CDR2 from the germline V gene are SNHLY and FYNNEI. This CDR3 region has 12 residues. CDR3: CASSQDSYEQYF. The CDR3 region has the DNA TGTGCCAGCAGTCAGGACTCCTACGAGCAGTACTTC. The full variable domain, completed using reference TRBV2 and TRBJ2-7, is EPEVTQTPSHQVTQMGQEVILRCVPISNHLYFYWYRQILGQKVEFLVSFYNNEISEKSEIFDDQFSVERPDGSNFTLKIRSTKLEDSAMYFCASSQDSYEQYFGPGTRLTVT.

This clone was detected only a few times. The V gene is TRBV11-2, the J gene TRBJ2-7; possibly TRBD1 for D (5 bases). This CDR3 contains 12 residues. V lost 1 base to trimming and J lost 6 bases, with 7 bases between them. In germline, CDR1 is SGHAT, CDR2 FQNNGV. The CDR3 reads CASSLAGLEQYF. CDR3 DNA sequence: TGTGCCAGCAGCTTAGCAGGGCTCGAGCAGTACTTC.

The rearrangement uses TRBV6-6 and TRBJ1-1; 8 bases map to TRBD1. Germline V gene lookup returns CDR1 MNHNY and CDR2 SVGAGI (reference sequence). V dropped 11 bases and J dropped 1; count of bases not matched to a gene: 3. The CDR3 totals 12 residues. CDR3 bases: TGTGCCGTCAGGGGGCCGAACACTGAAGCTTTCTTT. It yields the protein CAVRGPNTEAFF.

The rearrangement links TRBV11-3 to TRBJ2-5; tentative D call: TRBD1 (6 bases). The CDR3 sequence is 16 residues long. V gave up 6 bases and J gave up 5 bases, with 22 bases separating them. Germline V gene data show CDR1 as SGHNT and CDR2 as YENEEA. The CDR3 loop is CASSMGEGRGSETQYF. In DNA, the CDR3 is TGTGCCAGCAGTATGGGTGAGGGCAGGGGCTCGGAGACCCAGTACTTC. Together with reference TRBV11-3 and TRBJ2-5, the CDR3 gives the full variable domain: EAGVVQSPRYKIIEKKQPVAFWCNPISGHNTLYWYLQNLGQGPELLIRYENEEAVDDSQLPKDRFSAERLKGVDSTLKIQPAELGDSAVYLCASSMGEGRGSETQYFGPGTRLLVL.

The chain uses TRBV7-9 and TRBJ2-3; the match to TRBD1 covers 12 bases. CDR1 is SEHNR, CDR2 FQNEAQ, per germline (reference sequence). CDR3 length equals 16 residues. J gave up 3 bases and V 3 bases, and 4 bases lay outside the gene matches. DNA for the CDR3: TGTGCCAGCAGCTTCGGGGGACAGGGGGCTACAGATACGCAGTATTTT. Translation: CASSFGGQGATDTQYF.

V gene TRBV6-1 combines with J gene TRBJ2-7; 8 nucleotides align to TRBD1. CDR1 is MNHNS, CDR2 SASEGT, per germline. This CDR3 has 16 residues. Trimming cost V 1 base and J 4 bases; bases outside gene matches: 9. CDR3 sequence: CASSEVPTGAGYEQYF. CDR3 nucleotides: TGTGCCAGCAGTGAAGTTCCGACAGGGGCGGGATACGAGCAGTACTTC.

This clone was counted only a few times. The V and J genes are TRBV7-9 and TRBJ2-5, with D tentatively TRBD1 (6 bases). Deletions cut 5 bases from V and 1 base from J, with 17 bases between. CDR1 SEHNR and CDR2 FQNEAQ come from the germline V gene (reference sequence). The CDR3 sequence is 16 residues long. The CDR3 nucleotides read TGTGCCAGCAGCGTACAGGGTCTAACTCTCCAAGAGACCCAGTACTTC. Translating it yields CASSVQGLTLQETQYF.

The rearrangement uses TRBV12-3 or TRBV12-4 and TRBJ1-6, with D possibly being TRBD1 (5 bases). V was pared by 5 bases and J by 9 bases, with 11 bases between. This CDR3 comprises 13 residues. CDR3 nucleotides: TGTGCCAGCAGTAAGGGGTACGGTTCACCCCTCCACTTT. Encoded protein: CASSKGYGSPLHF.

This chain connects TRBV7-3 to TRBJ2-3; 11 positions agree with TRBD2. CDR1 is SGHTA and CDR2 is FQGTGA in the germline V gene. Unmatched junction bases numbered 14, after V lost 5 bases and J lost 4 bases. This CDR3 region has 18 residues. The DNA of the CDR3 is TGTGCCAGCAGCCCTACCGGACTAGCGGGCGTTCGCGCAGATACGCAGTATTTT. Protein: CASSPTGLAGVRADTQYF.

Only a few counts were recorded for this clone. This chain connects TRBV5-4 to TRBJ1-1; 8 bases line up with TRBD1. V lost 4 bases, J lost 3 bases, and 2 bases stayed unmatched. The CDR3 has 13 residues. CDR1 is SGHNT, CDR2 YYREEE, per germline (reference sequence). Here the CDR3 DNA reads TGTGCCAGCAGCCTGACAGGGGACACTGAAGCTTTCTTT. Translating gives CASSLTGDTEAFF.

V and J are TRBV7-3 and TRBJ2-2; weak D call: TRBD1 (6 bases). Trimming removed 4 bases at V and 6 bases at J, with 9 bases between. CDR1 and CDR2 from the germline V gene are SGHTA and FQGTGA. There are 13 residues in the CDR3. This chain's CDR3 is CASSSGEAGELFF. The CDR3 region has the DNA TGTGCCAGCAGCTCAGGGGAAGCCGGGGAGCTGTTTTTT.

This rearrangement joins TRBV6-2 or TRBV6-3 to TRBJ2-7, with D tentatively TRBD2 (7 bases). V lost 4 bases and J lost 0, with 13 bases in between. This CDR3 region has 15 residues. The germline V gene has CDR1 MNHEY and CDR2 SVGEGT. The CDR3 protein is CASSLGRGPSYEQYF. CDR3 in DNA: TGTGCCAGCAGTTTGGGGCGGGGGCCCTCCTACGAGCAGTACTTC.

The chain joins TRBV24-1 to TRBJ1-2; TRBD1 aligns across 7 bases. CDR1 KGHDR and CDR2 SFDVKD come from the germline V gene. The CDR3 extends over 14 amino acids. Unmatched junction bases numbered 9, after V lost 9 bases and J lost 3 bases. CDR3: CATPTGDSHYGYTF. For the CDR3, the DNA is TGTGCCACCCCGACGGGGGACAGCCACTATGGCTACACCTTC.

The chain links TRBV18 to TRBJ2-2; tentative D call: TRBD2 (5 bases). CDR3 length: 12 residues. CDR1 KGHSH and CDR2 LQKENI come from the germline V gene. Trimming took off 3 bases at V and 13 bases at J, with 12 bases between the two ends. The CDR3 reads CASSPDSVGLFF. CDR3 nucleotides: TGTGCCAGCTCACCGGACTCGGTGGGGCTGTTTTTT.

The rearrangement uses TRBV3-1 (or the pseudogene TRBV3-2) and TRBJ1-3, with a possible D match to TRBD1 (6 bases). The CDR3 contains 14 residues. Trimming cost V 5 bases and J 4 bases, with 12 bases left between them. From germline, CDR1 is LGHDT and CDR2 YNNKEL (reference sequence). The CDR3 protein is CASSDQGIGNTIYF. CDR3 nucleotide sequence: TGTGCCAGCAGCGATCAGGGGATAGGAAACACCATATATTTT.

V and J are TRBV7-9 and TRBJ1-2, with D perhaps TRBD1 (5 bases). Germline assignment: CDR1 SEHNR and CDR2 FQNEAQ (reference sequence). V lost 0 bases and J 13 bases, leaving 9 bases between the germline ends. The CDR3 has 11 residues. The CDR3 protein is CASSLAGALTF. The CDR3 coding sequence is TGTGCCAGCAGCTTAGCAGGGGCCCTCACCTTC.

This clone occurred a few times. The V call is TRBV7-6, the J call TRBJ2-1; 9 bases map to TRBD2. Trimming removed 5 bases from V and 8 bases from J; junction bases left unmatched: 10. The germline V gene has CDR1 SGHVS and CDR2 FNYEAQ. CDR3 length: 15 residues. CDR3 protein: CASSPQIAGVYEQFF. Here the CDR3 DNA reads TGTGCCAGCAGCCCTCAGATAGCGGGGGTCTATGAGCAGTTCTTC.

The V and J genes are TRBV19 and TRBJ1-1, with TRBD1 identical over 7 bases. CDR1 is LNHDA, CDR2 SQIVND, per germline (reference sequence). The CDR3 totals 14 residues. V shed 4 bases and J 1 base; nucleotides not matched to a gene: 3. The CDR3 nucleotides are TGTGCCAGTAGTACCGGGACAGAGAACACTGAAGCTTTCTTT. Translating gives CASSTGTENTEAFF. Variable domain in full (rest from reference TRBV19 and TRBJ1-1): DGGITQSPKYLFRKEGQNVTLSCEQNLNHDAMYWYRQDPGQGLRLIYYSQIVNDFQKGDIAEGYSVSREKKESFPLTVTSAQKNPTAFYLCASSTGTENTEAFFGQGTRLTVV.

V gene TRBV29-1 combines with J gene TRBJ2-5, with D uncertain. The CDR3 has 13 residues. Germline V gene data show CDR1 as SQVTM and CDR2 as ANQGSEA. V lost 2 bases and J lost 6, with 13 bases in between. CDR3 sequence (DNA): TGCAGCGTTGAACCCACCCCGGAGAAGACCCAGTACTTC. Translation: CSVEPTPEKTQYF. The full variable domain, with the rest looked up from reference TRBV29-1 and TRBJ2-5, is SAVISQKPSRDICQRGTSLTIQCQVDSQVTMMFWYRQQPGQSLTLIATANQGSEATYESGFVIDKFPISRPNLTFSTLTVSNMSPEDSSIYLCSVEPTPEKTQYFGPGTRLLVL.

V is TRBV4-2 and J is TRBJ1-5, with TRBD1 matching 10 bases. This CDR3 region has 18 residues. Per the germline V gene, CDR1 is LGHNA and CDR2 is YNFKEQ. V shed 6 bases, J shed 7 bases, and the junction held 18 bases outside the gene matches. CDR3 amino acids: CASSGGAGQGRDLQPQHF. The DNA of the CDR3 is TGTGCCAGCAGTGGTGGGGCGGGACAGGGGCGTGATTTGCAGCCCCAGCATTTT.

This chain uses TRBV11-2 with TRBJ1-1; 9 bases line up with TRBD1. The CDR3 length is 15 residues. V lost 1 base to trimming and J lost 4 bases; unmatched junction nucleotides: 4. Germline V lookup: CDR1 SGHAT, CDR2 FQNNGV. The CDR3 coding sequence is TGTGCCAGCAGCTTAGCTGCGGGACAGGGCACTGAAGCTTTCTTT. It encodes CASSLAAGQGTEAFF.

The V and J genes are TRBV7-9 and TRBJ2-6; 9 nucleotides match TRBD1. This CDR3 has 17 residues. Germline V gives CDR1 SEHNR, CDR2 FQNEAQ (reference sequence). Trimming took 2 bases from V and 3 from J; bases not matched to a gene: 5. CDR3 coding DNA: TGTGCCAGCAGCTTAAGCACAGGGGGCTATGGGGCCAACGTCCTGACTTTC. It yields the protein CASSLSTGGYGANVLTF.

J is TRBJ2-1 and V is TRBV1; the DNA was not used to check the table's D call, TRBD1. TRBV1 is given as a pseudogene. The CDR3 totals 17 residues. The CDR3 DNA sequence: TGCACCAGCAGCCAGAGACACAGGGGCGCGTGGTACAATGAGCAGTTCTTC. Translated: CTSSQRHRGAWYNEQFF.

This sequence joins TRBV21-1 and TRBJ1-3; the DNA was not compared with TRBD1, the D call given in the table. TRBV21-1 is a documented pseudogene. This CDR3 region has 17 residues. The CDR3, as DNA: TGTGCCAGCAGCACTGGGGACAGGGGCCCTGACGGAAACACCATATATTTT. This gives the protein CASSTGDRGPDGNTIYF.

The chain joins TRBV12-3 or TRBV12-4 to TRBJ1-1; D ambiguous. V was trimmed by 5 bases and J by 3 bases, leaving 10 bases between them. CDR3 size: 13 residues. The CDR3 nucleotides are TGTGCCAGCAGTGGGCTCGAGTACACTGAAGCTTTCTTT. Residues: CASSGLEYTEAFF.

The count of this clone is one. The chain joins TRBV28 to TRBJ2-3; maybe TRBD2 (5 bases). This CDR3 spans 15 amino acids. V dropped 1 base and J dropped 5 bases, with 13 bases sitting between them. The germline V gene has CDR1 MDHEN and CDR2 SYDVKM. CDR3 sequence: CASSLSGPEVDTQYF. In nucleotides, the CDR3 is TGTGCCAGCAGTTTATCTGGCCCGGAGGTAGATACGCAGTATTTT.